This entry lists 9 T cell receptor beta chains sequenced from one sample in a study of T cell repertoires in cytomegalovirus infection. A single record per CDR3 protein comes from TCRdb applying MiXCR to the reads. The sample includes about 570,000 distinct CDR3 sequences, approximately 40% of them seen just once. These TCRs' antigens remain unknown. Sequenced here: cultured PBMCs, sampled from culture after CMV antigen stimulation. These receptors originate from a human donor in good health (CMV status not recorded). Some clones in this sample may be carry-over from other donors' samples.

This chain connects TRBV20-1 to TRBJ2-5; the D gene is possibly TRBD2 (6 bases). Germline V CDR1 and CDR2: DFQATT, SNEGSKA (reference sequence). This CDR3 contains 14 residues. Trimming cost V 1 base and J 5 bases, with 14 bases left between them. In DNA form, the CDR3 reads TGCAGTGCTAGAGGACTAGGGGTTGCGGAGACCCAGTACTTC. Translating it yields CSARGLGVAETQYF.

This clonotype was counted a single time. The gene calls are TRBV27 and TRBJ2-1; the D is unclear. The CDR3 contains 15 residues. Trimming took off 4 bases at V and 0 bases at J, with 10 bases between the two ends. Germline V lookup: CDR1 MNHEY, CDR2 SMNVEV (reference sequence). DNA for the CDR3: TGTGCCAGCAGTTGGGCCAGGAGCTCCTACAATGAGCAGTTCTTC. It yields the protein CASSWARSSYNEQFF.

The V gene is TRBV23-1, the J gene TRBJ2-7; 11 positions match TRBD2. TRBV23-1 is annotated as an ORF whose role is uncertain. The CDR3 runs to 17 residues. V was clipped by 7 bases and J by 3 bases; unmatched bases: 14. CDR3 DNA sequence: TGCGCCAGCAACCCAACTGCCGGGACTAGCGGCGACTACGAGCAGTACTTC. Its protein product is CASNPTAGTSGDYEQYF.

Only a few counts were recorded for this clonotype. This chain's CDR3 is CASSSRDRIQFF. The CDR3 DNA sequence: TGTGCCAGCAGCTCCCGGGATCGAATACAGTTCTTC. This chain links TRBV7-2 with TRBJ2-1; D possibly corresponds to TRBD2 (5 bases). Trimming pared 4 bases from V and 13 bases from J, leaving 14 bases between. Germline-derived CDR1 and CDR2 are SGHTA and FQGNSA. The CDR3 length is 12 residues.

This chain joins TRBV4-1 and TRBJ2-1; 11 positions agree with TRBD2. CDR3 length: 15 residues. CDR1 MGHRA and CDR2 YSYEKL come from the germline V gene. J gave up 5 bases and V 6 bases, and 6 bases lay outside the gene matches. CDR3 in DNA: TGCGCCAGCAGACCAACTAGCGGGAGAGACAATGAGCAGTTCTTC. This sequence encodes CASRPTSGRDNEQFF.

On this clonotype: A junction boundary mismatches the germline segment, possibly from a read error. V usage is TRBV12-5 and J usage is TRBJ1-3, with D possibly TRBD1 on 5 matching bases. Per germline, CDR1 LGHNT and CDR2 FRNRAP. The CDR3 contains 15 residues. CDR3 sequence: CASGLRAGGGKTIYF. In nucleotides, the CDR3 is TGTGCTAGTGGTTTGAGAGCCGGGGGAGGAAAAACCATATATTTT.

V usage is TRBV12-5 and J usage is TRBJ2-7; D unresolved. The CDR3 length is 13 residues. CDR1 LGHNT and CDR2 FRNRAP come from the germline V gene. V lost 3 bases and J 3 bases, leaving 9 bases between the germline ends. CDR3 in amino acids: CASGFGPRYEQYF. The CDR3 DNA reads TGTGCTAGTGGTTTTGGGCCCCGCTACGAGCAGTACTTC.

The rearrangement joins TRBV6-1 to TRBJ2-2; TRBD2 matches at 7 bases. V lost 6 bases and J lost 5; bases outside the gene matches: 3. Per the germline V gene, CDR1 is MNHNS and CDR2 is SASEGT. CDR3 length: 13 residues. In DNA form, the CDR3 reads TGTGCCAGCAGACGACTAGCAACCGGGGAGCTGTTTTTT. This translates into CASRRLATGELFF.

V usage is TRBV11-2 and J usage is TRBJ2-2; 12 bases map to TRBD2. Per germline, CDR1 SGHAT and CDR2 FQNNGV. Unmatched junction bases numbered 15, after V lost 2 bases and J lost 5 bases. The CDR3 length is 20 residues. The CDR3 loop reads CASSLKAPSSGGARTGELFF. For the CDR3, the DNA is TGTGCCAGCAGCTTAAAGGCCCCGTCTAGCGGGGGGGCTCGAACCGGGGAGCTGTTTTTT.